The clone carrying this T cell receptor beta chain occurred a few times. The antigen remains unidentified. The sample is drawn from a study of beta chain features in type 1 diabetes. Study findings and constraints: Type 1 diabetes patients had moderately but significantly shorter TCRB CDR3s in all four CD4+ subsets.

Expressed TCRB transcripts were sequenced because the entire RNA isolate underwent reverse transcription. Assay: immunoSEQ multiplex PCR; the TCRdb copy retains only in-frame clones and omits some. Here the sample spans 200,000 to 300,000 clones, around 9.9% being singletons. The sequenced material came from naive CD4+ T cells from blood. The sequence derives from a man aged 25 to 40 with type 1 diabetes.

DNA for the CDR3: TGTGCCAGCAGCCAAGCGGCGGTCACTGAAGCTTTCTTT. Its protein product is CASSQAAVTEAFF. The rearrangement links TRBV4-2 to TRBJ1-1; D remains unclear. Trimming cost V 1 base and J 4 bases, with 7 bases left between them. The CDR3 covers 13 residues. Per germline, CDR1 LGHNA and CDR2 YNFKEQ.